Listed below are T cell receptor beta chains from one sample, sequenced in a study of Graves' ophthalmopathy and Graves' hyperthyroidism. Each CDR3 protein gets one entry after TCRdb re-called the multiplex PCR reads with MiXCR. The sample holds about 160,000 distinct CDR3 sequences; less than 45% are singletons and the top ten take 5.8%. Input material: peripheral blood. The source of these receptors is a woman in her 40s with Graves' ophthalmopathy. The CDR3 runs from the conserved cysteine through the conserved F or W. A D gene is named only where the DNA matches it firmly. Clone sizes are given selectively: once, few, many, or a class where the clone is expanded.

V	D	size	J	DNA	CDR3
TRBV12-3/TRBV12-4	.	many	TRBJ2-5	TGTGCCAGCAGCTCAAGACAGAAGCAACAAGAGACCCAGTACTTC	CASSSRQKQQETQYF
TRBV7-3	TRBD2	many	TRBJ2-7	TGTGCCAGCAGCACGGGACTAGCGGGAGACCAACCTAAAGAATACGAGCAGTACTTC	CASSTGLAGDQPKEYEQYF
TRBV5-1	TRBD2	.	TRBJ2-7	TGCGCCAGCAGCCCCGCGGGGGGAACGGAGTACTTC	CASSPAGGTEYF
TRBV5-1	TRBD1	many	TRBJ1-3	TGCGCCAGCAGCCGAACAGGGGCCAGCTCTGGAAACACCATATATTTT	CASSRTGASSGNTIYF
TRBV28	.	many	TRBJ2-2	TGTGCCAGCAGCCCAGGGTCCGCCACCGGGGAGCTGTTTTTT	CASSPGSATGELFF
TRBV9	.	.	TRBJ1-1	TGTGCCAGCAGCGAGAATGACAGCCCATACACTGAAGCTTTCTTT	CASSENDSPYTEAFF
TRBV7-2	TRBD1	many	TRBJ2-7	TGTGCCAGCAGCCCAAGCGGACAGGGGCATTACGAGCAGTACTTC	CASSPSGQGHYEQYF
TRBV6-2/TRBV6-3	TRBD1	.	TRBJ2-2	TGTGCCAGCAGTCCAAACAGGGGGGCGAACACCGGGGAGCTGTTTTTT	CASSPNRGANTGELFF
TRBV19	TRBD1	.	TRBJ2-2	TGTGCCAGTAAGCGGGACAGGGATCCCGGGGAGCTGTTTTTT	CASKRDRDPGELFF
TRBV5-1	.	many	TRBJ2-5	TGCGCCAGCAGCACGGGGGACAGAGAAGAGACCCAGTACTTC	CASSTGDREETQYF
TRBV6-1	.	many	TRBJ1-6	TGTGCCAGCACTAGGGATGGAACCCTCCACTTT	CASTRDGTLHF
TRBV27	.	many	TRBJ2-5	TGTGCCAGCAGACCACAAAAACAAGAGACCCAGTACTTC	CASRPQKQETQYF
TRBV6-5	.	many	TRBJ2-5	TGTGCCAGCAGGAGAGGTGGGGAAGAGACCCAGTACTTC	CASRRGGEETQYF
TRBV6-1	TRBD1	.	TRBJ2-7	TGTGCCAGCAGTGGTGGGACAGGGGACGAGCAGTACTTC	CASSGGTGDEQYF
TRBV2	.	.	TRBJ2-5	TGTGCCAGCAAGGAGGTGGCAGGGGAAGAGACCCAGTACTTC	CASKEVAGEETQYF
TRBV9	.	many	TRBJ2-7	TGTGCCAGCAGCGTAGCTCCGACTAGCTCCTACGAGCAGTACTTC	CASSVAPTSSYEQYF
TRBV19	.	.	TRBJ1-2	TGTGCCAGTAGGTCGAACGTGGGCAGGTCATCCTTTAACTATGGCTACACCTTC	CASRSNVGRSSFNYGYTF
TRBV28	TRBD2	many	TRBJ2-2	TGTGCCAGCAGTCGAAGCGGGACGAACACCGGGGAGCTGTTTTTT	CASSRSGTNTGELFF
TRBV27	.	many	TRBJ2-2	TGTGCCAGCAGTTTATTCGGGGGCAGGGCTAACACCGGGGAGCTGTTTTTT	CASSLFGGRANTGELFF
TRBV29-1	TRBD2	many	TRBJ2-5	TGCAGCGGGGGGACTAGCCACGAGACCCAGTACTTC	CSGGTSHETQYF
TRBV6-2/TRBV6-3	.	.	TRBJ1-5	TGTGCCAGCGGCGGCGGAGGACTCTCCAATCAGCCCCAGCATTTT	CASGGGGLSNQPQHF
TRBV6-2/TRBV6-3	.	few	TRBJ1-1	TGTGCCAGCAGTTACGTGGGGGGACATATGAACACTGAAGCTTTCTTT	CASSYVGGHMNTEAFF
TRBV28	.	many	TRBJ1-1	TGTGCCAGCAGTTTAGCGTTTGGTTACGAAAAAGCTTTCTTT	CASSLAFGYEKAFF
TRBV10-3	.	many	TRBJ2-7	TGTGCCATCAGTGTCAGAGGATACGAGCAGTACTTC	CAISVRGYEQYF
TRBV6-5	.	many	TRBJ2-7	TGTGCCAGCAGTTATGGCAGCCCCTACGAGCAGTACTTC	CASSYGSPYEQYF